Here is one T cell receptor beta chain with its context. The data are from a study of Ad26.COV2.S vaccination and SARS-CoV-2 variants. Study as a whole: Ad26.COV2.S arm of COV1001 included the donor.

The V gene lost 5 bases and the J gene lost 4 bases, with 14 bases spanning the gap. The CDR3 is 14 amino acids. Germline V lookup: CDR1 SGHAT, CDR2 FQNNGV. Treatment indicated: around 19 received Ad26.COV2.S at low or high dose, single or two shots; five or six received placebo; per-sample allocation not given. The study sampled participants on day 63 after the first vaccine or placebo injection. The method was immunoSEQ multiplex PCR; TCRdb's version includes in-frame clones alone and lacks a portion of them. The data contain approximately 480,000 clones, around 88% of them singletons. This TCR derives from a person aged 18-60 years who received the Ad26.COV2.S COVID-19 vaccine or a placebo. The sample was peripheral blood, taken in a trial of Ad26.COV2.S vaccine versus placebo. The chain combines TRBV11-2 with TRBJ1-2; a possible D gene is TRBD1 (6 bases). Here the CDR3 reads CASSQGKLGYGYTF. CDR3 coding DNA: TGTGCCAGCAGCCAGGGGAAGTTGGGCTATGGCTACACCTTC.